One sample yielded the 20 T cell receptor beta chains listed below, sequenced in a study of spatial heterogeneity in lung cancer. TCRdb analysed the 5' RACE reads with MiXCR anew, one entry per CDR3 protein. The profile shows roughly 48,000 distinct CDR3 sequences, roughly 5.2% of them singletons. Described time point: sample taken at primary tumor resection. Whole RNA, which was extracted from tumor, nontumor lung tissue or frozen PBMC, was sequenced without any cell sorting. This specimen consisted of PBMCs, obtained at surgery. The receptors shown here come from a male donor with early-stage non-small cell lung cancer.

This clonotype was counted many times. The chain recombines TRBV7-2 with TRBJ1-6; the match to TRBD1 covers 7 bases. CDR1 is SGHTA and CDR2 is FQGNSA in the germline V gene. This CDR3 region has 15 residues. V shed 5 bases and J 7 bases; nucleotides not matched to a gene: 8. This chain's CDR3 is CASSPVGQPNSPLHF. The CDR3 DNA follows: TGTGCCAGCAGCCCAGTGGGACAGCCCAATTCACCCCTCCACTTT.

This clonotype was seen once. This chain links TRBV2 with TRBJ2-1; 11 bases are shared with TRBD2. Germline V lookup: CDR1 SNHLY, CDR2 FYNNEI. The ends lost 5 bases at V and 6 bases at J; junction bases unmatched: 3. This CDR3 contains 14 residues. This CDR3 reads CASSSGTSGNEQFF. The CDR3 DNA follows: TGTGCCAGCAGTTCCGGGACTAGCGGCAATGAGCAGTTCTTC. Variable domain in full (rest from reference TRBV2 and TRBJ2-1): EPEVTQTPSHQVTQMGQEVILRCVPISNHLYFYWYRQILGQKVEFLVSFYNNEISEKSEIFDDQFSVERPDGSNFTLKIRSTKLEDSAMYFCASSSGTSGNEQFFGPGTRLTVL.

Ten or more counts support this clonotype. The V and J genes are TRBV28 and TRBJ1-1; TRBD1 matches 7 bases. The J segment lost 1 base and the V segment lost 11 bases, leaving 7 bases of the junction unmatched. CDR1 is MDHEN, CDR2 SYDVKM, per germline. The CDR3 has 13 amino acids. The CDR3 DNA is TGTGCCCTCGGTAAGGGGGCGAACACTGAAGCTTTCTTT. It encodes CALGKGANTEAFF.

This clonotype was seen many times. This chain joins TRBV19 and TRBJ2-1; 7 bases match TRBD2. Germline values: CDR1 LNHDA, CDR2 SQIVND (reference sequence). Trimming cost V 7 bases and J 3 bases; bases outside gene matches: 3. This CDR3 has 13 amino acids. The CDR3 reads CASTAGVYNEQFF. DNA of the CDR3: TGTGCCAGTACCGCGGGAGTCTACAATGAGCAGTTCTTC.

At least ten counts were recorded for this clonotype. The chain links TRBV19 to TRBJ2-1; 8 bases are a match to TRBD1. The CDR3 extends over 13 amino acids. Germline trimming cut 5 bases from V and 8 bases from J; bases unmatched to any gene: 5. Per germline, CDR1 LNHDA and CDR2 SQIVND (reference sequence). The CDR3 reads CASSLGQGDEQFF. Here the CDR3 DNA reads TGTGCCAGTAGTCTCGGACAGGGCGATGAGCAGTTCTTC.

This clonotype was observed many times. The V gene is TRBV12-5, the J gene TRBJ1-1; D gene uncertain. V was clipped by 3 bases and J by 5 bases, with 13 bases between them. Germline V lookup: CDR1 LGHNT, CDR2 FRNRAP. The CDR3 sequence is 14 residues long. The CDR3 sequence: CASGLGRELTEAFF. The CDR3, as DNA: TGTGCTAGTGGTTTAGGACGGGAGTTGACTGAAGCTTTCTTT.

This clonotype was detected many times. V and J are TRBV3-1 and TRBJ2-2; D possibly corresponds to TRBD2 (5 bases). This CDR3 region has 15 residues. Germline CDR1 is LGHDT and CDR2 is YNNKEL (reference sequence). The V end lost 3 bases, the J end lost 8 bases, and 16 bases lay between the germline ends. This chain's CDR3 is CASSHPRMGVGELFF. CDR3 nucleotides: TGTGCCAGCAGCCACCCGAGGATGGGAGTAGGGGAGCTGTTTTTT. The full variable domain, rest sourced from reference TRBV3-1 and TRBJ2-2, is DTAVSQTPKYLVTQMGNDKSIKCEQNLGHDTMYWYKQDSKKFLKIMFSYNNKELIINETVPNRFSPKSPDKAHLNLHINSLELGDSAVYFCASSHPRMGVGELFFGEGSRLTVL.

The DNA of the CDR3 is TGTGCCAGCAGCGTTAACAGAGACTACACAGATACGCAGTATTTT. Its protein is CASSVNRDYTDTQYF. The chain joins TRBV11-2 to TRBJ2-3; weak D call: TRBD2 (5 bases). V shed 5 bases and J shed 2 bases, with 14 bases lying between them. The CDR3 length is 15 residues. Germline-derived CDR1 and CDR2 are SGHAT and FQNNGV.

This clonotype was counted many times. V usage is TRBV12-3 or TRBV12-4 and J usage is TRBJ1-1; possibly TRBD1 for D (5 bases). The CDR3 is 14 residues long. The V gene lost 1 base and the J gene lost 7 bases, with 13 bases spanning the gap. The CDR3 region is CASSLGGLTFEAFF. In nucleotides, the CDR3 is TGTGCCAGCAGTTTAGGGGGCCTCACCTTTGAAGCTTTCTTT.

This clonotype was observed at least ten times. The chain employs TRBV24-1 and TRBJ2-3, with 8 bases lining up with TRBD2. V shed 2 bases, J shed 5 bases, and the junction held 8 bases outside the gene matches. The length of the CDR3 is 16 residues. Germline loops: CDR1 KGHDR, CDR2 SFDVKD. DNA for the CDR3: TGTGCCACCAGTGATTCTAACGGGAGGGCCGAAGATACGCAGTATTTT. Amino acid sequence: CATSDSNGRAEDTQYF.

Ten or more counts support this clonotype. J is TRBJ2-7 and V is TRBV29-1; TRBD1 matches 9 bases. Germline-derived CDR1 and CDR2 are SQVTM and ANQGSEA. This CDR3 has 13 residues. The ends lost 4 bases at V and 2 bases at J; junction bases unmatched: 3. The CDR3 here is CSVGTGDPYEQYF. For the CDR3, the DNA is TGCAGCGTTGGGACAGGGGATCCCTACGAGCAGTACTTC.

The sample holds many counts of this clonotype. This sequence joins TRBV21-1 and TRBJ2-7; TRBD1, the D gene given by the table, was not confirmed from the DNA. TRBV21-1 is termed a pseudogene. This CDR3 comprises 14 residues. The CDR3 region has the DNA TGTGCCAGCAGCAAAGAACCAGGGGGCTACGAGCAGTACTTC. Residues: CASSKEPGGYEQYF.

The sample holds many counts of this clonotype. The chain couples TRBV10-3 to TRBJ2-2, with 7 bases that match TRBD2. Germline CDR1 ENHRY, CDR2 SYGVKD. Germline trimming cut 3 bases from V and 1 base from J; bases unmatched to any gene: 5. This CDR3 comprises 16 residues. In DNA form, the CDR3 reads TGTGCCATCAGTGACCTGGGACTACAGAACACCGGGGAGCTGTTTTTT. Its translation: CAISDLGLQNTGELFF.

The rearrangement uses TRBV20-1 and TRBJ2-1; D not certain. This CDR3 spans 12 amino acids. CDR1 DFQATT and CDR2 SNEGSKA come from the germline V gene (reference sequence). Trimming took off 3 bases at V and 2 bases at J, with 5 bases between the two ends. CDR3 residues: CSASRAYNEQFF. The CDR3 DNA reads TGCAGTGCTAGTCGCGCCTACAATGAGCAGTTCTTC.

This clonotype appeared many times. The V and J genes are TRBV4-1 and TRBJ2-7, with 13 bases identical to TRBD2. V gave up 3 bases and J gave up 5 bases; unmatched junction bases: 10. Germline V lookup: CDR1 MGHRA, CDR2 YSYEKL. The CDR3 covers 17 residues. The CDR3, as DNA: TGCGCCAGCAGCCAGAGGTGGACTAGCGGGAGCGGAGACGAGCAGTACTTC. Its protein is CASSQRWTSGSGDEQYF.

Regarding this clonotype: Being one base from a much bigger clone, this may be a read error. This sequence joins TRBV7-2 and TRBJ1-1; perhaps TRBD1 as D (5 bases). The CDR3 runs to 15 residues. CDR1 is SGHTA, CDR2 FQGNSA, per germline. Written as DNA, the CDR3 is TGTGTCAGCAGCTTAGGGGCAGTCGGTCAGACTGAAGCTTTCTTT. It is translated as CVSSLGAVGQTEAFF.

The chain joins TRBV5-1 to TRBJ2-7; D may be TRBD2 (6 bases). Trimming left V 4 bases short and J 3 bases short, with 8 bases between. The CDR3 contains 12 residues. From germline, CDR1 is SGHRS and CDR2 YFSETQ. As DNA, the CDR3 is TGCGCCAGCAGCGGGGGGTTCTACGAGCAGTACTTC. Protein: CASSGGFYEQYF. The full variable domain, completed using reference TRBV5-1 and TRBJ2-7, is KAGVTQTPRYLIKTRGQQVTLSCSPISGHRSVSWYQQTPGQGLQFLFEYFSETQRNKGNFPGRFSGRQFSNSRSEMNVSTLELGDSALYLCASSGGFYEQYFGPGTRLTVT.

This clonotype was recorded at least ten times. The chain employs TRBV5-1 and TRBJ2-3, with 7 bases lining up with TRBD1. Germline CDR1 reads SGHRS; CDR2 reads YFSETQ. The CDR3 length is 14 residues. The V segment lost 5 bases and the J segment 4 bases; nucleotides outside the gene matches: 7. This chain's CDR3 is CASRTGASSDTQYF. Here the CDR3 DNA reads TGCGCCAGCAGAACAGGGGCCTCCTCAGATACGCAGTATTTT.

The genes are TRBV28 and TRBJ1-6; 7 bases are shared with TRBD1. This CDR3 contains 14 residues. Germline V gene data show CDR1 as MDHEN and CDR2 as SYDVKM. After removal of 6 bases from V and 6 bases from J, the junction contained 5 bases not matched to a gene. The CDR3 sequence: CASRVAGGNSPLHF. In DNA form, the CDR3 reads TGTGCCAGCAGGGTGGCAGGGGGTAATTCACCCCTCCACTTT.

This clonotype was recorded at least ten times. At one end the junction does not follow the germline gene, possibly because of a read error. This chain connects TRBV29-1 to TRBJ2-3, with a tentative D call TRBD2 (6 bases). The CDR3 spans 15 residues. Germline CDR1 reads SQVTM; CDR2 reads ANQGSEA. Here the CDR3 reads CSVEDFSGHADTKYF. CDR3 sequence (DNA): TGCAGCGTTGAAGATTTTAGCGGTCACGCAGATACGAAGTATTTT.